The 18 T cell receptor beta chains in this list originate from one sample, sequenced in a study of CD8+CD57+ T cells in acquired aplastic anemia (dated by TCRdb to 2017 to 2018). For sequencing, an Illumina HiSeq 2000 was employed. Genomic DNA was used as template for profiling of TCR beta VDJ combinations and CDR3 sequences. In-frame beta chains were kept once TCRdb had trimmed the public reads at Q25 with fastp and called clones with MiXCR. Each record represents a unique CDR3 protein, reported with the most common genes and DNA among its rows. This sample has about 270,000 distinct CDR3 sequences in its table, and 55% to 65% of those were observed once. Less than 9.5% of the sample comes from the top ten. The sequencing input was sorted CD4+, CD8+, or CD8+CD57+ T cells (not recorded which) from PBMCs. The receptors shown here come from a human donor with severe aplastic anemia or a healthy control (not recorded which).

This clonotype was picked up many times. The rearrangement uses TRBV19 and TRBJ2-1; TRBD2 is a possible D gene (6 bases). Germline CDR1 and CDR2: LNHDA and SQIVND (reference sequence). The CDR3 is 16 residues long. Trimming removed 3 bases at V and 0 bases at J, with 12 bases between. CDR3 sequence: CASSIPRGNSYNEQFF. For the CDR3, the DNA is TGTGCCAGTAGTATCCCTCGGGGGAACTCCTACAATGAGCAGTTCTTC.

This clonotype was seen many times. The rearrangement uses TRBV9 and TRBJ1-1, with TRBD1 matching over 9 bases. CDR3 length equals 17 residues. In germline, CDR1 is SGDLS, CDR2 YYNGEE. Trimming removed 4 bases from V and 6 bases from J; junction bases left unmatched: 16. CDR3 protein: CASSKEALDRGPPEAFF. The DNA of the CDR3 is TGTGCCAGCAGCAAAGAGGCCCTGGACAGGGGACCACCTGAAGCTTTCTTT.

The J gene is TRBJ2-1, the V gene TRBV7-2; 10 positions agree with TRBD2. Germline CDR1 SGHTA, CDR2 FQGNSA. This CDR3 spans 16 amino acids. Losses at the gene ends were 6 bases for V and 5 bases for J; bases not matched to a gene: 10. The chain's CDR3 is CASSLVGLAKNNEQFF. The CDR3, as DNA: TGTGCCAGCAGTCTAGTGGGACTAGCGAAGAACAATGAGCAGTTCTTC.

A word on this clonotype: No conserved phenylalanine or tryptophan is present at the end of the CDR3, so a read error is the likely explanation. The limits of the CDR3 on the DNA are not certain, so only TCRdb's listed CDR3 is given. The chain is built from TRBV24-1 and TRBJ1-6. The germline CDR1 and CDR2 sequences are KGHDR and SFDVKD. The CDR3 has 8 residues if both end residues are counted. Here the CDR3 reads CATSDLAG.

The chain is built from TRBV4-1 and TRBJ2-3, with D possibly TRBD1 on 6 matching bases. Trimming removed 3 bases from V and 4 bases from J, with 11 bases in between. Per germline, CDR1 MGHRA and CDR2 YSYEKL. The CDR3 has 14 residues. The CDR3 loop is CASSHRDIADTQYF. The CDR3 nucleotides read TGCGCCAGCAGCCACCGGGACATAGCAGATACGCAGTATTTT.

The chain couples TRBV4-1 to TRBJ1-5; D is unclear. CDR3 length: 16 amino acids. Germline lookup yields CDR1 MGHRA and CDR2 YSYEKL. V was pared by 0 bases and J by 0 bases, with 9 bases between. The CDR3 protein is CASSQEWSYSNQPQHF. CDR3 coding DNA: TGCGCCAGCAGCCAAGAATGGAGCTATAGCAATCAGCCCCAGCATTTT.

This clonotype was seen repeatedly, ten times or more. The chain employs TRBV11-2 and TRBJ2-1; weak D call: TRBD1 (6 bases). The CDR3 sequence is 14 residues long. Germline CDR1 and CDR2: SGHAT and FQNNGV. Trimming left V 0 bases short and J 6 bases short, with 9 bases between. CDR3 DNA sequence: TGTGCCAGCAGCTTAGACGGGACAACCAATGAGCAGTTCTTC. This encodes CASSLDGTTNEQFF. Based on the CDR3 plus reference TRBV11-2 and TRBJ2-1, the full variable domain is EAGVAQSPRYKIIEKRQSVAFWCNPISGHATLYWYQQILGQGPKLLIQFQNNGVVDDSQLPKDRFSAERLKGVDSTLKIQPAKLEDSAVYLCASSLDGTTNEQFFGPGTRLTVL.

This clonotype came up many times. The chain has TRBV7-8 and TRBJ1-4; TRBD1 might be the D (5 bases). Trimming shortened V by 3 bases and J by 8 bases, and 13 bases separated the two germline ends. From germline, CDR1 is SGHVS and CDR2 FQNEAQ. The CDR3 is 14 residues long. CDR3 in amino acids: CASSFLHRDEKLFF. CDR3 nucleotides: TGTGCCAGCAGCTTCCTACATAGGGACGAAAAACTGTTTTTT.

CDR3 sequence reads: CSASGLGDNEQFF. DNA of the CDR3: TGCAGTGCTAGCGGACTGGGGGACAATGAGCAGTTCTTC. The chain recombines TRBV20-1 with TRBJ2-1; TRBD1 or TRBD2 may be the D gene (5 bases each). CDR1 is DFQATT and CDR2 is SNEGSKA in the germline V gene (reference sequence). CDR3 length: 13 amino acids. V lost 3 bases and J lost 5, with 11 bases in between.

This chain connects TRBV19 to TRBJ1-5, with 8 bases identical to TRBD1. Losses at the gene ends were 7 bases for V and 4 bases for J; bases not matched to a gene: 9. The germline V gene has CDR1 LNHDA and CDR2 SQIVND (reference sequence). The CDR3 contains 15 residues. CDR3 in amino acids: CASTQVDRGNQPQHF. CDR3 DNA sequence: TGTGCCAGTACCCAGGTAGACAGGGGAAATCAGCCCCAGCATTTT.

This clonotype was counted many times. Mismatch with germline at one junction end may stem from a read error. This sequence joins TRBV20-1 and TRBJ1-2; weak D call: TRBD1 (6 bases). Per germline, CDR1 DFQATT and CDR2 SNEGSKA (reference sequence). The CDR3 is 17 residues long. Here the CDR3 reads CSASTGQISYANYDYTF. The CDR3 region has the DNA TGCAGTGCTAGCACCGGACAGATTTCCTATGCGAACTATGACTACACCTTC.

Ten or more counts support this clonotype. This chain links TRBV6-2 or TRBV6-3 with TRBJ1-6; D ambiguous. Germline CDR1 is MNHEY and CDR2 is SVGEGT. CDR3 size: 14 residues. V was shortened by 2 bases and J by 10 bases, with 12 bases between the two germline ends. CDR3 in amino acids: CASSYGRDSSPLHF. The CDR3 nucleotides are TGTGCCAGCAGTTACGGGAGGGATTCCTCACCCCTCCACTTT.

This chain uses TRBV29-1 with TRBJ1-1; 7 bases are shared with TRBD1. The junction had 15 bases not matched to a gene; V was cut back by 7 bases and J by 10 bases. This CDR3 is built from 13 residues. Germline V gives CDR1 SQVTM, CDR2 ANQGSEA. The CDR3: CSASGSDRARAFF. CDR3 bases: TGCAGCGCGTCAGGTTCCGACAGGGCGAGAGCTTTCTTT.

This clonotype was picked up a small number of times. The chain recombines TRBV7-2 with TRBJ2-3, with 11 bases aligning to TRBD2. CDR1 and CDR2 (germline): SGHTA, FQGNSA. CDR3 length: 15 amino acids. With V trimmed by 4 bases and J by 4 bases, 4 bases remained unmatched. Here the CDR3 reads CASSSDSGGADTQYF. The CDR3 DNA follows: TGTGCCAGCAGCTCAGATAGCGGGGGGGCAGATACGCAGTATTTT.

The chain couples TRBV20-1 to TRBJ1-5; possible D gene TRBD1, 5 bases. Germline V gene data show CDR1 as DFQATT and CDR2 as SNEGSKA (reference sequence). The CDR3 loop spans 16 amino acids. V gave up 3 bases and J gave up 7 bases, with 22 bases separating them. CDR3 sequence (DNA): TGCAGTGCTAGCTGGGCGGGGCGCGAGGGAAGACAGCCCCAGCATTTT. It is translated as CSASWAGREGRQPQHF.

V usage is TRBV7-8 and J usage is TRBJ1-1; TRBD1 might be the D (6 bases). CDR1 and CDR2 from the germline V gene are SGHVS and FQNEAQ. V was cut by 5 bases and J by 4 bases, with 14 bases left in between. The CDR3 sequence is 14 residues long. CDR3 in DNA: TGTGCCAGCAGCCGTCTGGGGGCGCCCACTGAAGCTTTCTTT. It specifies CASSRLGAPTEAFF.

The V gene is TRBV7-6, the J gene TRBJ2-3; D might be TRBD1 (5 bases). The CDR3 is 16 residues long. Trimming stripped 3 bases from V and 5 bases from J, with 18 bases between. Germline CDR1 SGHVS, CDR2 FNYEAQ. The CDR3 spells CASSFLTERGRDTQYF. The CDR3 DNA is TGTGCCAGCAGCTTCCTAACAGAAAGGGGTCGAGATACGCAGTATTTT.

This chain uses TRBV2 with TRBJ1-4, with 7 bases fitting TRBD1. Trimming took 3 bases from V and 6 from J; bases not matched to a gene: 7. The CDR3 has 15 amino acids. Germline CDR1 is SNHLY and CDR2 is FYNNEI. This chain's CDR3 is CASSDRGRGDEKLFF. Written as DNA, the CDR3 is TGTGCCAGCAGTGATAGAGGCAGGGGGGATGAAAAACTGTTTTTT.